One and the same sample provided the 10 T cell receptor beta chains below, sequenced in a study of technical replicates of blood from a handful of donors. Produced via immunoSEQ multiplex PCR; TCRdb's table is partial and in-frame only. The sample includes 55,000 to 65,000 clones, around 97% seen only once; the top ten take 0.15% to 0.25%. The sequencing input was T cells isolated from PBMCs. Receptors were obtained from a human donor in good health.

The CDR3 spells CASSSPSDRSYNEQFF. DNA for the CDR3: TGTGCCAGCAGCTCACCTAGCGATCGCTCCTACAATGAGCAGTTCTTC. The V call is TRBV7-9, the J call TRBJ2-1; tentatively, D is TRBD2 (6 bases). The V gene's germline CDR1 is SEHNR and CDR2 FQNEAQ (reference sequence). V lost 4 bases and J lost 0, with 13 bases in between. This CDR3 has 16 residues.

The chain uses TRBV11-2 and TRBJ1-5, with 7 bases fitting TRBD1. Germline V lookup: CDR1 SGHAT, CDR2 FQNNGV. This CDR3 comprises 14 residues. Trimming cost V 3 bases and J 2 bases; bases outside gene matches: 1. CDR3 loop: CASSFTGGNQPQHF. CDR3 DNA sequence: TGTGCCAGCAGCTTTACAGGGGGCAATCAGCCCCAGCATTTT.

V and J are TRBV4-2 and TRBJ2-5; TRBD2 matches at 9 bases. Germline CDR1 LGHNA, CDR2 YNFKEQ. There are 16 residues in the CDR3. Germline trimming cut 3 bases from V and 2 bases from J; bases unmatched to any gene: 7. CDR3 sequence reads: CASSQTTSGFQETQYF. In nucleotides, the CDR3 is TGTGCCAGCAGCCAGACGACTAGCGGATTTCAAGAGACCCAGTACTTC.

The rearrangement links TRBV6-1 to TRBJ2-1; a possible D gene is TRBD2 (6 bases). Trimming removed 4 bases from V and 8 bases from J, with 21 bases in between. Germline-derived CDR1 and CDR2 are MNHNS and SASEGT. The CDR3 runs to 16 residues. DNA for the CDR3: TGTGCCAGCAGTGCCTACCGGGACTCGGACAATGATGAGCAGTTCTTC. Protein product: CASSAYRDSDNDEQFF.

CDR3 sequence reads: CAISESISGGTGGSQPQHF. CDR3 DNA: TGTGCCATCAGTGAGTCGATTTCTGGAGGGACAGGGGGCAGTCAGCCCCAGCATTTT. This chain links TRBV10-3 with TRBJ1-5, with 12 bases fitting TRBD1. Germline V gene data show CDR1 as ENHRY and CDR2 as SYGVKD. V trimming: 0 bases; J trimming: 6 bases; junction bases outside the gene matches: 12. The CDR3 is made up of 19 amino acids.

For the CDR3, the DNA is TGCGCCAGCAGCTTCAGGGGGCAAACTGAAGCTTTCTTT. Amino acid sequence: CASSFRGQTEAFF. The rearrangement links TRBV5-1 to TRBJ1-1; 8 bases agree with TRBD1. The length of the CDR3 is 13 residues. Losses at the gene ends were 2 bases for V and 5 bases for J; bases not matched to a gene: 2. Germline lookup yields CDR1 SGHRS and CDR2 YFSETQ.

The chain links TRBV11-2 to TRBJ1-2, with no clear D. The germline V gene encodes CDR1 SGHAT and CDR2 FQNNGV. V gave up 0 bases and J gave up 10 bases, with 15 bases separating them. The CDR3 sequence is 14 residues long. This chain's CDR3 is CASSLDGSPGTYTF. The CDR3 bases are TGTGCCAGCAGCTTAGACGGCAGCCCGGGAACCTACACCTTC.

The chain has TRBV27 and TRBJ2-2; 11 bases line up with TRBD2. Germline-derived CDR1 and CDR2 are MNHEY and SMNVEV (reference sequence). The ends lost 1 base at V and 3 bases at J; junction bases unmatched: 4. This CDR3 has 17 amino acids. The DNA for the CDR3 is TGTGCCAGCAGTTTATTTAGACTAGCGGGACACACCGGGGAGCTGTTTTTT. Translating it yields CASSLFRLAGHTGELFF.

The chain uses TRBV29-1 and TRBJ1-5; 9 bases are shared with TRBD1. The CDR3 is made up of 15 amino acids. Germline CDR1 is SQVTM and CDR2 is ANQGSEA. With 6 bases clipped from V and 3 bases from J, the junction kept 9 bases outside the gene matches. CDR3 sequence (DNA): TGCAGCGTGGGCCAGGGACAGGGACTCAATCAGCCCCAGCATTTT. Amino acid sequence: CSVGQGQGLNQPQHF. Supplemented by reference TRBV29-1 and TRBJ1-5, the full variable domain reads SAVISQKPSRDICQRGTSLTIQCQVDSQVTMMFWYRQQPGQSLTLIATANQGSEATYESGFVIDKFPISRPNLTFSTLTVSNMSPEDSSIYLCSVGQGQGLNQPQHFGDGTRLSIL.

The V and J genes are TRBV6-1 and TRBJ1-4; maybe TRBD1 (5 bases). The CDR3 has 15 residues. Per the germline V gene, CDR1 is MNHNS and CDR2 is SASEGT. V was shortened by 1 base and J by 2 bases, with 8 bases between the two germline ends. The CDR3 region has the DNA TGTGCCAGCAGTGAAGGGTCAGGGACTAATGAAAAACTGTTTTTT. Its protein product is CASSEGSGTNEKLFF.